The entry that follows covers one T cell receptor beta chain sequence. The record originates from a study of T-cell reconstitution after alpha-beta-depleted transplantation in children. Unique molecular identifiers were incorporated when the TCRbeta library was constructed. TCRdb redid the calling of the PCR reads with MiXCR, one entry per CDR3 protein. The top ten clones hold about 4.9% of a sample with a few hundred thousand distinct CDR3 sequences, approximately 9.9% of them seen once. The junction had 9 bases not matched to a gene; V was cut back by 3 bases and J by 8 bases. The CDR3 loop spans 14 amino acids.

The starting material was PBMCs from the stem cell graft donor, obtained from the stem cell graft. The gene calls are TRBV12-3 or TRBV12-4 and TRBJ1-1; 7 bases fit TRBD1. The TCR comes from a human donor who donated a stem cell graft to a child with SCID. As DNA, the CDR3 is TGTGCCAGCAGTTTTAATACTGGGACAGACGAAGCTTTCTTT. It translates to CASSFNTGTDEAFF.